Following are 13 T cell receptor beta chains from one sample sequenced in a study of shared clonotypes between healthy human individuals. Naive-designated CD8 cells lacked CD45RO, were positively enriched for CCR7, and omitted terminally differentiated effector memory CD45RA+ cells. Repertoires were generated with immunoSEQ multiplex PCR, while TCRdb's copy carries only in-frame clones and drops some. The sample gives 650,000 to 800,000 clones, roughly 94% of which show up once; 24% is in the top ten. Material for sequencing was naive CD8+ T cells sorted from blood. Source of these receptors: a young man in good health.

The chain is built from TRBV14 and TRBJ1-1; D call uncertain. The V end lost 1 base, the J end lost 7 bases, and 10 bases lay between the germline ends. This CDR3 is built from 13 residues. Germline CDR1 SGHDN, CDR2 FVKESK. The CDR3 is CASSQVEGFEAFF. The CDR3 DNA reads as TGTGCCAGCAGCCAAGTGGAGGGATTTGAAGCTTTCTTT.

For the CDR3, the DNA is TGTGCCAGTAGTATTCGGGGATCGGACACTGAAGCTTTCTTT. Translated: CASSIRGSDTEAFF. The V gene is TRBV19, the J gene TRBJ1-1; the D is unclear. Germline loops: CDR1 LNHDA, CDR2 SQIVND (reference sequence). Trimming took off 3 bases at V and 3 bases at J, with 11 bases between the two ends. The length of the CDR3 is 14 residues.

V is TRBV7-9 and J is TRBJ2-3; possibly TRBD2 for D (6 bases). CDR3 length equals 15 residues. Germline lookup yields CDR1 SEHNR and CDR2 FQNEAQ (reference sequence). Trimming pared 2 bases from V and 5 bases from J, leaving 14 bases between. CDR3 amino acids: CASSLIGRRGDTQYF. The CDR3 bases are TGTGCCAGCAGCTTAATCGGACGGAGGGGAGATACGCAGTATTTT.

With respect to this clone: The same CDR3 arises from other DNA sequences in this sample as well. The V and J genes are TRBV27 and TRBJ2-1, with D perhaps being TRBD1 or TRBD2 (5 bases each). V lost 5 bases, J lost 6 bases, and 8 bases lay in between. CDR1 and CDR2 (germline): MNHEY, SMNVEV (reference sequence). The CDR3 has 12 residues. CDR3 in amino acids: CASSPGLNEQFF. The CDR3 DNA reads TGTGCCAGCAGTCCGGGGCTCAATGAGCAGTTCTTC.

The V and J genes are TRBV2 and TRBJ1-5, with D tentatively TRBD1 (5 bases). The V end lost 4 bases, the J end lost 0 bases, and 10 bases lay between the germline ends. The CDR3 is made up of 15 amino acids. CDR1 is SNHLY and CDR2 is FYNNEI in the germline V gene. The CDR3 DNA sequence: TGTGCCAGCAGTGCCCGGGACGGTAGCAATCAGCCCCAGCATTTT. Its translation is CASSARDGSNQPQHF.

The chain employs TRBV9 and TRBJ2-3; D is unclear. This CDR3 is built from 12 residues. V was cut by 4 bases and J by 4 bases, with 7 bases left in between. Germline CDR1 reads SGDLS; CDR2 reads YYNGEE. The CDR3 nucleotides are TGTGCCAGCAGCCCCTGGGCAGATACGCAGTATTTT. This translates into CASSPWADTQYF.

The gene calls are TRBV6-1 and TRBJ2-1, with D maybe TRBD1 (6 bases). Germline V gives CDR1 MNHNS, CDR2 SASEGT. V gave up 1 base and J gave up 9 bases, with 13 bases separating them. CDR3 length: 14 residues. CDR3 protein: CASSEDTGWVEQFF. In DNA, the CDR3 is TGTGCCAGCAGTGAAGACACAGGGTGGGTTGAGCAGTTCTTC.

V and J are TRBV6-5 and TRBJ2-1; 7 bases line up with TRBD1. CDR3 length equals 14 residues. CDR1 and CDR2 (germline): MNHEY, SVGAGI. With 8 bases clipped from V and 5 bases from J, the junction kept 9 bases outside the gene matches. The CDR3 DNA sequence: TGTGCCAGCGGGCCAGACAGGGACAACAATGAGCAGTTCTTC. Translation: CASGPDRDNNEQFF.

The rearrangement joins TRBV6-6 to TRBJ1-4, with 10 bases lining up with TRBD1. The germline V gene encodes CDR1 MNHNY and CDR2 SVGAGI (reference sequence). V trimming: 5 bases; J trimming: 8 bases; junction bases outside the gene matches: 2. The CDR3 is 13 residues long. The CDR3 sequence is CASSDRGREKLFF. CDR3 sequence (DNA): TGTGCCAGCAGTGACAGGGGGCGGGAAAAACTGTTTTTT.

The genes are TRBV11-3 and TRBJ2-1; 9 bases align to TRBD2. The V gene end was trimmed by 1 base and the J gene end by 6 bases; junction bases not matched to a gene: 7. This CDR3 is 16 amino acids long. Germline V lookup: CDR1 SGHNT, CDR2 YENEEA. CDR3 DNA: TGTGCCAGCAGCTTAGGGGCTAGCGGGGAAGGCAATGAGCAGTTCTTC. This encodes CASSLGASGEGNEQFF.

This rearrangement joins TRBV29-1 to TRBJ2-1; D gene unclear. The CDR3 loop spans 14 amino acids. Trimming removed 2 bases from V and 0 bases from J, with 8 bases in between. CDR1 is SQVTM, CDR2 ANQGSEA, per germline. The CDR3 sequence: CSVELASSYNEQFF. Written as DNA, the CDR3 is TGCAGCGTTGAACTCGCTAGCTCCTACAATGAGCAGTTCTTC.

The rearrangement joins TRBV4-1 to TRBJ1-2; 10 bases agree with TRBD1. The CDR3 length is 15 residues. The V gene's germline CDR1 is MGHRA and CDR2 YSYEKL. V lost 6 bases to trimming and J lost 4 bases; unmatched junction nucleotides: 8. The CDR3 DNA reads TGCGCCAGCAGTCCAACGACAGGGGGCTTCTATGGCTACACCTTC. This translates into CASSPTTGGFYGYTF.

In DNA form, the CDR3 reads TGCGCCAGCAGCCATGGAGGACAGGCAAGACTAGGGGGTACGTTCTTC. It yields the protein CASSHGGQARLGGTFF. The chain recombines TRBV4-1 with TRBJ2-1, with D maybe TRBD1 (7 bases). The CDR3 has 16 amino acids. V lost 3 bases, J lost 15 bases, and 27 bases lay in between. Germline lookup yields CDR1 MGHRA and CDR2 YSYEKL.